The source of this T cell receptor (beta chain) is a study of cytomegalovirus exposure and HLA in healthy donors. Study results and caveats: Associated with cytomegalovirus, according to the listing, were around 160 TCR beta chains.

The PCR used 60 Vbeta and 13 Jbeta primers. Libraries were prepared by immunoSEQ multiplex PCR; TCRdb keeps only in-frame clonotypes and omits some of them. The sample holds about 80,000 clones, over 75% seen once. In regard to this clone: Its antigen is unknown.

Per germline, CDR1 SGHKS and CDR2 YYEKEE (reference sequence). The CDR3 runs 15 residues. V gave up 0 bases and J gave up 4 bases, with 13 bases separating them. The sample consisted of PBMCs. The sequence came from a human donor in good health. The chain carries TRBV5-5 and TRBJ2-5, with D possibly matching TRBD2 (6 bases). CDR3 in amino acids: CASSLEGGAPETQYF. Written as DNA, the CDR3 is TGTGCCAGCAGCTTGGAGGGCGGGGCCCCAGAGACCCAGTACTTC.